The clone carrying this TCR beta chain was counted between two and nine times. CDR1 SQVTM and CDR2 ANQGSEA come from the germline V gene. This CDR3 is built from 12 residues. V gave up 5 bases and J gave up 4 bases; unmatched junction bases: 3. This entry belongs to a study of blood T cell repertoires in COVID-19. In the study overall: Sites in the United States, Italy and Spain provided acute and convalescent COVID-19 samples. PBMCs, B-cell-depleted T cells, or T cells were the source of the cDNA or gDNA that made up the material.

As processed by the authors: From reference gene primer amplification, estimates of nucleated cell counts were derived. Data came from immunoSEQ multiplex PCR; TCRdb stores just in-frame clones and leaves some out. Clone size and the V and J calls come from that table; the DNA yielded D and trimming. The data contain about 190,000 clones, roughly four fifths of them seen just once; the ten biggest clones take up over 5%. This sequence was found in a woman aged 25 to 45 with acute or convalescent COVID-19. Sequencing was done on a sample of peripheral blood. The genes are TRBV29-1 and TRBJ2-5, with 8 bases that match TRBD2. The CDR3 loop reads CSVSTSGETQYF. In DNA form, the CDR3 reads TGCAGCGTTAGCACTAGCGGAGAGACCCAGTACTTC.